The 17 T cell receptor beta chains in this list originate from one sample, sequenced in a study of identical twins. MiXCR, run by TCRdb on the 5' RACE reads, gives a single entry per CDR3 protein. The table shows 1.5 million to 2 million distinct CDR3 sequences, with roughly 35% occurring only once. The sequencing sample was made of cord blood. These receptors were taken from a newborn girl in good health.

With respect to this clonotype: It is unclear where the CDR3 begins or ends on the DNA, so no DNA is shown, and the CDR3 is as TCRdb lists it. The CDR3 sequence is CSAPGRGIDIQYFGELFF. The V and J genes are TRBV20-1 and TRBJ2-2; the D call TRBD1 from the table was never checked on the DNA. Germline assignment: CDR1 DFQATT and CDR2 SNEGSKA (reference sequence). The CDR3 spans 18 amino acids, including both terminal residues.

The table lists this clonotype with many counts. The chain uses TRBV12-5 and TRBJ2-3; TRBD2 matches at 9 bases. Germline V lookup: CDR1 LGHNT, CDR2 FRNRAP. This CDR3 region has 13 residues. CDR3 loop: CASSGGLTDTQYF. In DNA form, the CDR3 reads TGTGCCTCCAGCGGGGGGCTAACAGATACGCAGTATTTT.

This sequence joins TRBV12-3 or TRBV12-4 and TRBJ1-2, with D hard to call. This CDR3 comprises 14 residues. Trimming took 6 bases from V and 4 from J, leaving 15 bases between them. The CDR3 DNA follows: TGTGCCAGCAGGCCCCTAGGGAACCTCTATGGCTACACCTTC. Protein sequence: CASRPLGNLYGYTF.

The chain is built from TRBV19 and TRBJ1-2; D might be TRBD1 (5 bases). Germline CDR1 is LNHDA and CDR2 is SQIVND (reference sequence). There are 13 residues in the CDR3. The germline V and J ends were trimmed by 3 bases and 8 bases, with 13 bases remaining between them. The CDR3 loop reads CASSMIRVHGYTF. The CDR3 DNA reads as TGTGCCAGTAGTATGATCAGGGTACACGGCTACACCTTC.

This clonotype was observed a few times. The chain combines TRBV28 with TRBJ1-4; possible D gene TRBD1, 6 bases. Trimming removed 5 bases at V and 7 bases at J, with 17 bases between. The CDR3 extends over 15 amino acids. Germline assignment: CDR1 MDHEN and CDR2 SYDVKM. The CDR3: CASSLMGGPVEKLFF. The CDR3 nucleotides read TGTGCCAGCAGTCTGATGGGGGGGCCGGTTGAAAAACTGTTTTTT.

The rearrangement joins TRBV4-2 to TRBJ2-5; TRBD2 matches at 12 bases. Germline V CDR1 and CDR2: LGHNA, YNFKEQ. J was trimmed by 4 bases and V by 0 bases; bases with no gene match: 6. This CDR3 contains 17 residues. In nucleotides, the CDR3 is TGTGCCAGCAGCCAAGAACTAGCGGGGGGCCGGGTAGAGACCCAGTACTTC. This gives the protein CASSQELAGGRVETQYF.

This clonotype has just a few counts. The chain joins TRBV28 to TRBJ2-7; 8 nucleotides agree with TRBD1. The CDR3 has 16 amino acids. Unmatched junction bases numbered 7, after V lost 1 base and J lost 2 bases. The germline gives CDR1 MDHEN, CDR2 SYDVKM. Here the CDR3 reads CASSLSAGTGTYEQYF. The DNA for the CDR3 is TGTGCCAGCAGTTTATCCGCCGGGACAGGTACCTACGAGCAGTACTTC.

The CDR3 DNA sequence: TGTGCCAGCAGTTATGGTGCTAGCGGGGCCCTCAACGAGCAGTACTTC. Protein sequence: CASSYGASGALNEQYF. The chain links TRBV12-3 or TRBV12-4 to TRBJ2-7; 9 bases match TRBD2. After removal of 4 bases from V and 5 bases from J, the junction contained 12 bases not matched to a gene. The CDR3 extends over 16 amino acids.

This clonotype was recorded a few times. V and J are TRBV5-1 and TRBJ2-1; the match to TRBD2 covers 12 bases. The CDR3 is 19 residues long. With 2 bases clipped from V and 0 bases from J, the junction kept 9 bases outside the gene matches. Germline V gene data show CDR1 as SGHRS and CDR2 as YFSETQ. The CDR3 reads CASSLRSLAGGSSYNEQFF. The DNA for the CDR3 is TGCGCCAGCAGCTTAAGGTCGCTAGCGGGAGGGAGCTCCTACAATGAGCAGTTCTTC.

The chain couples TRBV19 to TRBJ1-2, with D tentatively TRBD1 (5 bases). V was clipped by 4 bases and J by 8 bases, with 23 bases between them. CDR1 is LNHDA, CDR2 SQIVND, per germline (reference sequence). The CDR3 has 16 residues. CDR3 DNA: TGTGCCAGTAGTAATCAACCGGGACGTTCATCGGGCGGCTACACCTTC. Translating gives CASSNQPGRSSGGYTF.

The chain couples TRBV20-1 to TRBJ1-5, with D perhaps matching TRBD1 (5 bases). Germline CDR1 is DFQATT and CDR2 is SNEGSKA (reference sequence). The CDR3 is 16 amino acids. Trimming removed 0 bases at V and 1 base at J, with 13 bases between. The CDR3, as DNA: TGCAGTGCTAGAGATCGCAGGGTGGAGAGCAATCAGCCCCAGCATTTT. Protein: CSARDRRVESNQPQHF.

This clonotype appeared many times. V and J are TRBV5-1 and TRBJ2-7, with D tentatively TRBD1 or TRBD2 (5 bases each). V was trimmed by 0 bases and J by 4 bases, leaving 14 bases between them. The germline gives CDR1 SGHRS, CDR2 YFSETQ. The length of the CDR3 is 15 residues. The CDR3 here is CASSLGRPGPYEQYF. The CDR3 DNA follows: TGCGCCAGCAGCTTGGGGAGGCCAGGGCCTTACGAGCAGTACTTC.

The chain joins TRBV4-2 to TRBJ2-7, with 8 bases lining up with TRBD1. The CDR3 runs 16 residues. J lost 0 bases, V lost 0 bases, and 4 bases had no gene match. CDR1 is LGHNA and CDR2 is YNFKEQ in the germline V gene. CDR3 residues: CASSQELGQDSYEQYF. The CDR3 DNA sequence: TGTGCCAGCAGCCAAGAGTTGGGACAGGACTCCTACGAGCAGTACTTC.

The chain has TRBV11-2 and TRBJ1-5; D gene unclear. Germline loops: CDR1 SGHAT, CDR2 FQNNGV. The V end lost 0 bases, the J end lost 1 base, and 7 bases lay between the germline ends. This CDR3 comprises 15 residues. The CDR3 spells CASSLEALSNQPQHF. Written as DNA, the CDR3 is TGTGCCAGCAGCTTAGAGGCGCTGAGCAATCAGCCCCAGCATTTT.

This clonotype appeared a few times. V and J are TRBV9 and TRBJ2-1; D is undetermined. Trimming shortened V by 0 bases and J by 9 bases, and 10 bases separated the two germline ends. The CDR3 extends over 13 amino acids. CDR1 is SGDLS and CDR2 is YYNGEE in the germline V gene. The CDR3 region is CASSVVGASEQFF. CDR3 nucleotides: TGTGCCAGCAGCGTAGTTGGAGCGAGTGAGCAGTTCTTC.

The CDR3 sequence: CASRGLTENEQFF. The CDR3 DNA sequence: TGTGCCAGCAGGGGCCTTACAGAAAATGAGCAGTTCTTC. The chain links TRBV28 to TRBJ2-1, with D unresolved. In germline, CDR1 is MDHEN, CDR2 SYDVKM. The V end was cut by 6 bases, the J end by 7 bases, with 13 bases between. The CDR3 loop spans 13 amino acids.

The rearrangement joins TRBV5-1 to TRBJ2-3; 7 bases match TRBD1. The J segment lost 1 base and the V segment lost 9 bases, leaving 8 bases of the junction unmatched. CDR3 size: 14 residues. In germline, CDR1 is SGHRS, CDR2 YFSETQ. The chain's CDR3 is CATQGWLGTDTQYF. CDR3 DNA: TGCGCCACACAGGGGTGGCTTGGCACAGATACGCAGTATTTT.